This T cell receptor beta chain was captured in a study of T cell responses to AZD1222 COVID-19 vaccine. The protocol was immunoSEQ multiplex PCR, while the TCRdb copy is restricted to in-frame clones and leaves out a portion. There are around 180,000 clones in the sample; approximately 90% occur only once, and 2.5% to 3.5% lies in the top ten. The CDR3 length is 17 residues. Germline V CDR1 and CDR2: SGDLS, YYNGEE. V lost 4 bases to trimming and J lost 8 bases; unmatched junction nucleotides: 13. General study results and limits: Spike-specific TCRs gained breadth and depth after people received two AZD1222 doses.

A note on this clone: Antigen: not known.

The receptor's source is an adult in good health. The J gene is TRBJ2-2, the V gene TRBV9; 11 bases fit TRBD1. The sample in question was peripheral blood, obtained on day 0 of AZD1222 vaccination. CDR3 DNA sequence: TGTGCCAGCAGCCCTCAGGTGGGGACAGGGGGTTTGGGGGAGCTGTTTTTT. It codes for CASSPQVGTGGLGELFF.